Listed here are 18 T cell receptor beta chains from one sample, sequenced in a study of cytomegalovirus exposure and HLA in healthy donors. With 60 Vbeta and 13 Jbeta primers, the PCR was carried out. Using immunoSEQ multiplex PCR, the repertoire was profiled, and TCRdb retains in-frame clones only, with some absent. Here the sample spans about 67,000 clones, roughly 77% being singletons. The sequenced sample was PBMCs. The origin of the receptors is a woman in her 30s in good health and CMV-seronegative.

V and J are TRBV5-1 and TRBJ2-1, with D possibly matching TRBD2 (6 bases). The CDR3 contains 15 residues. Between the trimmed V and J ends, which lost 3 bases and 0 bases, there was a span of 10 bases. Germline assignment: CDR1 SGHRS and CDR2 YFSETQ. The CDR3 here is CASSSGTPSYNEQFF. Here the CDR3 DNA reads TGCGCCAGCAGCTCCGGGACTCCCTCCTACAATGAGCAGTTCTTC.

This sequence joins TRBV30 and TRBJ1-6; no firm D call. V was clipped by 1 base and J by 5 bases, with 3 bases between them. Looked up from germline, CDR1 is GTSNPN and CDR2 is SVGIG (reference sequence). This CDR3 spans 12 amino acids. The CDR3: CAWSGDNSPLHF. The CDR3 DNA is TGTGCCTGGAGTGGAGATAATTCACCCCTCCACTTT.

The V call is TRBV7-9, the J call TRBJ1-2; tentatively, D is TRBD1 (6 bases). Germline values: CDR1 SEHNR, CDR2 FQNEAQ (reference sequence). The CDR3 has 15 residues. Deletions cut 5 bases from V and 5 bases from J, with 18 bases between. The CDR3 is CASSLRTVPLYGYTF. Written as DNA, the CDR3 is TGTGCCAGCAGCCTCCGGACAGTTCCCTTATATGGCTACACCTTC.

The J gene is TRBJ1-4, the V gene TRBV7-2, with D possibly being TRBD1 (6 bases). The CDR3 covers 15 residues. Germline assignment: CDR1 SGHTA and CDR2 FQGNSA. The V and J ends lost 4 bases and 8 bases respectively, with 17 bases between them. The CDR3, as DNA: TGTGCCAGCAGCTCTGGACAGAATCGAGGGGAAAAACTGTTTTTT. Encoded protein: CASSSGQNRGEKLFF.

The chain couples TRBV6-5 to TRBJ2-5; the match to TRBD1 covers 7 bases. V dropped 5 bases and J dropped 6; count of bases not matched to a gene: 12. The CDR3 has 15 residues. The germline gives CDR1 MNHEY, CDR2 SVGAGI. In nucleotides, the CDR3 is TGTGCCAGCAGTCCCCAGGGGGAGCCCAGGCAGACCCAGTACTTC. This encodes CASSPQGEPRQTQYF.

The chain links TRBV16 to TRBJ1-1; 8 nucleotides match TRBD1. The J segment lost 1 base and the V segment lost 8 bases, leaving 9 bases of the junction unmatched. This CDR3 has 15 amino acids. In germline, CDR1 is KGHSY, CDR2 FQNENV. For the CDR3, the DNA is TGTGCCAGCCAACCAGGGGGCGCAGGGAACACTGAAGCTTTCTTT. Translation gives CASQPGGAGNTEAFF.

The chain joins TRBV2 to TRBJ2-7, with TRBD2 matching over 11 bases. J was trimmed by 3 bases and V by 2 bases; bases with no gene match: 6. CDR3 size: 16 residues. Germline loops: CDR1 SNHLY, CDR2 FYNNEI. CDR3: CASSEFGSGGDYEQYF. The CDR3 bases are TGTGCCAGCAGTGAATTCGGTAGCGGGGGGGACTACGAGCAGTACTTC.

The table lists this clone with a count of one. The V and J genes are TRBV6-6 and TRBJ2-3; D ambiguous. Germline V gene data show CDR1 as MNHNY and CDR2 as SVGAGI (reference sequence). Trimming left V 7 bases short and J 2 bases short, with 7 bases between. The CDR3 spans 12 residues. The CDR3 nucleotides read TGTGCCAGCAATCGAGACACAGATACGCAGTATTTT. Translation gives CASNRDTDTQYF.

The V call is TRBV30, the J call TRBJ1-4; 8 bases align to TRBD1. This CDR3 is 13 amino acids long. V was clipped by 5 bases and J by 6 bases; unmatched bases: 5. Germline CDR1 and CDR2: GTSNPN and SVGIG (reference sequence). In nucleotides, the CDR3 is TGTGCCTGGGGACAGGGCAGTTATGAAAAACTGTTTTTT. This translates into CAWGQGSYEKLFF.

The V gene is TRBV5-1, the J gene TRBJ1-6; TRBD1 matches at 9 bases. V gave up 5 bases and J gave up 4 bases; unmatched junction bases: 10. This CDR3 region has 17 residues. Germline V gene lookup returns CDR1 SGHRS and CDR2 YFSETQ. CDR3 residues: CASRPGQGPLYNSPLHF. The CDR3, as DNA: TGCGCCAGCAGACCTGGACAGGGGCCGCTTTATAATTCACCCCTCCACTTT.

The chain couples TRBV11-1 to TRBJ1-6; D gene uncertain. CDR3 length: 14 residues. V was trimmed by 3 bases and J by 5 bases, leaving 8 bases between them. Germline values: CDR1 SGHAT, CDR2 FQDESV (reference sequence). This chain's CDR3 is CASSFRGNNSPLHF. In DNA, the CDR3 is TGTGCCAGCAGCTTCAGAGGGAATAATTCACCCCTCCACTTT.

This chain joins TRBV10-3 and TRBJ2-4; TRBD1 agrees at 7 bases. In germline, CDR1 is ENHRY, CDR2 SYGVKD. The J segment lost 4 bases and the V segment lost 7 bases, leaving 4 bases of the junction unmatched. The CDR3 is 13 residues long. The DNA of the CDR3 is TGTGCCATCATGGGGGACAGAAAAAACATTCAGTACTTC. It translates to CAIMGDRKNIQYF.

The rearrangement links TRBV5-4 to TRBJ2-3, with 13 bases lining up with TRBD2. The trim removed 4 bases at V and 7 bases at J, leaving 6 bases unmatched. The CDR3 contains 15 residues. From germline, CDR1 is SGHNT and CDR2 YYREEE (reference sequence). The DNA of the CDR3 is TGTGCCAGCAGCCCAACTAGCGGGGGGGGATATACGCAGTATTTT. Translating gives CASSPTSGGGYTQYF.

The V and J genes are TRBV9 and TRBJ2-7; the D gene is possibly TRBD2 (6 bases). Trimming took 3 bases from V and 3 from J, leaving 10 bases between them. CDR1 and CDR2 from the germline V gene are SGDLS and YYNGEE. The CDR3 covers 13 residues. Here the CDR3 reads CASSGGGVYEQYF. In DNA form, the CDR3 reads TGTGCCAGCAGCGGGGGCGGGGTCTACGAGCAGTACTTC.

V and J are TRBV6-5 and TRBJ1-2, with D possibly TRBD1 on 5 matching bases. The CDR3 has 15 residues. Trimming removed 2 bases from V and 4 bases from J, with 14 bases in between. The germline CDR1 and CDR2 sequences are MNHEY and SVGAGI. CDR3 DNA sequence: TGTGCCAGCAGTTACGGGACCGGGGGGATCTATGGCTACACCTTC. This translates into CASSYGTGGIYGYTF.

The chain employs TRBV12-5 and TRBJ2-1; D remains unclear. The germline V gene encodes CDR1 LGHNT and CDR2 FRNRAP. The CDR3 has 13 amino acids. Trimming stripped 5 bases from V and 6 bases from J, with 11 bases between. CDR3: CASGTRLVNEQFF. Written as DNA, the CDR3 is TGTGCTAGTGGTACGCGACTGGTCAATGAGCAGTTCTTC.

This clone occurred once. Compared with germline, one end of the junction differs, possibly owing to a read error. This chain uses TRBV7-7 with TRBJ2-1, with 7 positions matching TRBD1. The CDR3 totals 15 residues. Germline V lookup: CDR1 SSHAT, CDR2 FNYEAQ (reference sequence). CDR3 loop: CASSPRQGPYNEQFF. DNA for the CDR3: TGTGCTAGCAGCCCCCGACAGGGTCCCTACAATGAGCAGTTCTTC.

The chain has TRBV4-3 and TRBJ2-5; the match to TRBD1 covers 9 bases. Per the germline V gene, CDR1 is LGHNA and CDR2 is YSLEER. This CDR3 spans 15 amino acids. After removal of 4 bases from V and 0 bases from J, the junction contained 3 bases not matched to a gene. The CDR3 DNA sequence: TGCGCCAGCAGCCCGGGGGACAGGGACCAAGAGACCCAGTACTTC. Residues: CASSPGDRDQETQYF.